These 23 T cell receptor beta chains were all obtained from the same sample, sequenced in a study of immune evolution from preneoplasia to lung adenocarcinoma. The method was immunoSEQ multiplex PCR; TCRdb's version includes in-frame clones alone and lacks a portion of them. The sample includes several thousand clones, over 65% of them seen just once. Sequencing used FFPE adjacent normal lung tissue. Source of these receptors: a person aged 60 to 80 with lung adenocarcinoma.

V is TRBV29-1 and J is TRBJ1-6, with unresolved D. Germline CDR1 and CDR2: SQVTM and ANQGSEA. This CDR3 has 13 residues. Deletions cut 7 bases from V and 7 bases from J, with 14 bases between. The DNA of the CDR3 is TGCAGCGCCCGAGATGCAAGGAATTCACCCCTCCACTTT. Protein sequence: CSARDARNSPLHF.

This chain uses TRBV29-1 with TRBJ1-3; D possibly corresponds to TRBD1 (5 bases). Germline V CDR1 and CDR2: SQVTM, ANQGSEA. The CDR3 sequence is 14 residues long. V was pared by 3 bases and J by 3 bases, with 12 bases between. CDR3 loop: CSVDAGGVGNTIYF. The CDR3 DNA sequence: TGCAGCGTTGACGCCGGGGGGGTTGGAAACACCATATATTTT. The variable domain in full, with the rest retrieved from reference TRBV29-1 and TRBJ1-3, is SAVISQKPSRDICQRGTSLTIQCQVDSQVTMMFWYRQQPGQSLTLIATANQGSEATYESGFVIDKFPISRPNLTFSTLTVSNMSPEDSSIYLCSVDAGGVGNTIYFGEGSWLTVV.

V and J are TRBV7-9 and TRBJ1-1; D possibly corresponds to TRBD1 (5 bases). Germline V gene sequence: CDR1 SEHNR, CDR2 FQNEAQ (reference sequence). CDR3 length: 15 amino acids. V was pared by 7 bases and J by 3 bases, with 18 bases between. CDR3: CASIRSAGRDTEAFF. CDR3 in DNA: TGTGCCAGCATCAGATCGGCAGGGCGGGACACTGAAGCTTTCTTT.

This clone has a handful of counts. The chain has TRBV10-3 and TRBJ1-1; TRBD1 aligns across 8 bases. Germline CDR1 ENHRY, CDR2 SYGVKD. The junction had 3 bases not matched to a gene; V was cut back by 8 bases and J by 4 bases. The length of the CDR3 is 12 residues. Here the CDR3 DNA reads TGTGCCATCGGACAGGGTTTCACTGAAGCTTTCTTT. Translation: CAIGQGFTEAFF.

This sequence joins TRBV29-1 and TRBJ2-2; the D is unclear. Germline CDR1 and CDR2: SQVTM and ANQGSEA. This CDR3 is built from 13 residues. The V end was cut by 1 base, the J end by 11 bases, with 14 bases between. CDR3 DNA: TGCAGCGTTGAAGTTGCCAGGAACGCCGAGCTGTTTTTT. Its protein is CSVEVARNAELFF.

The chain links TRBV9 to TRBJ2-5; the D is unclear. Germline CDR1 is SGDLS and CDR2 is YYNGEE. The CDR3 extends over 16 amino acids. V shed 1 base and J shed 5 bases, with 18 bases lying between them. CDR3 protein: CASSVKDGSFGETQYF. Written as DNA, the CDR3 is TGTGCCAGCAGCGTAAAGGATGGTTCGTTCGGGGAGACCCAGTACTTC.

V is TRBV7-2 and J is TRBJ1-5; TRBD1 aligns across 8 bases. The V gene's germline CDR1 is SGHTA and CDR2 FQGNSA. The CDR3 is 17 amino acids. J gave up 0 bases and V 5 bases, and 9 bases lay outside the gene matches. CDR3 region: CASSDRGGPYSNQPQHF. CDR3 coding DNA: TGTGCCAGCAGCGACAGGGGCGGGCCGTATAGCAATCAGCCCCAGCATTTT.

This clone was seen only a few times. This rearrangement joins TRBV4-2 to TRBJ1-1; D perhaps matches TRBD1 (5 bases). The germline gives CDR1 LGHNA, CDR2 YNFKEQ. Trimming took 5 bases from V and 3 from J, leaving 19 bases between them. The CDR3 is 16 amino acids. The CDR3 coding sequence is TGTGCCAGCAGCTTAACCCCGGAGGGGTACGACACTGAAGCTTTCTTT. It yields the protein CASSLTPEGYDTEAFF.

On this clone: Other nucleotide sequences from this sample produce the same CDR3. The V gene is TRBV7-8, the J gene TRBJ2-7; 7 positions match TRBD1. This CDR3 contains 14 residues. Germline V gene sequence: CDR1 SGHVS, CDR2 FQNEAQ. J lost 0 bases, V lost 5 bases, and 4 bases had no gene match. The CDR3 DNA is TGTGCCAGCAGCCCCCGGGACAGCTCCTACGAGCAGTACTTC. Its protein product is CASSPRDSSYEQYF.

The DNA for the CDR3 is TGTGCCATCAGCAGGGACAGGCTCTATGGCTACACCTTC. Encoded protein: CAISRDRLYGYTF. J is TRBJ1-2 and V is TRBV10-3, with TRBD1 matching over 8 bases. The CDR3 contains 13 residues. Germline trimming cut 6 bases from V and 4 bases from J; bases unmatched to any gene: 4. CDR1 is ENHRY, CDR2 SYGVKD, per germline.

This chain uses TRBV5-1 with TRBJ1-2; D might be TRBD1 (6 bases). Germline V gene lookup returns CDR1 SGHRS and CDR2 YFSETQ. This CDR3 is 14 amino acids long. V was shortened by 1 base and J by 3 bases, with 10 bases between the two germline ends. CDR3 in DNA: TGCGCCAGCAGCTTGTGGGACACTCACTATGGCTACACCTTC. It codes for CASSLWDTHYGYTF. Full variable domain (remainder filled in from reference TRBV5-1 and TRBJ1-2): KAGVTQTPRYLIKTRGQQVTLSCSPISGHRSVSWYQQTPGQGLQFLFEYFSETQRNKGNFPGRFSGRQFSNSRSEMNVSTLELGDSALYLCASSLWDTHYGYTFGSGTRLTVV.

CDR3 region: CASGSSPSGIVNTIYF. CDR3 bases: TGTGCTAGTGGTTCCAGCCCGTCCGGGATAGTAAACACCATATATTTT. V is TRBV12-5 and J is TRBJ1-3; no firm D call. Per germline, CDR1 LGHNT and CDR2 FRNRAP. CDR3 size: 16 residues. Between the trimmed V and J ends, which lost 4 bases and 6 bases, there was a span of 19 bases.

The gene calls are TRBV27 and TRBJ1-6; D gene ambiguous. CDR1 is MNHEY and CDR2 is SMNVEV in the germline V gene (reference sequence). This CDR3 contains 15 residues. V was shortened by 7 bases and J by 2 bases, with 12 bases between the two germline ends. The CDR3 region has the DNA TGTGCCAGCAATCCGGCCTCCCCCTATAATTCACCCCTCCACTTT. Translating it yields CASNPASPYNSPLHF.

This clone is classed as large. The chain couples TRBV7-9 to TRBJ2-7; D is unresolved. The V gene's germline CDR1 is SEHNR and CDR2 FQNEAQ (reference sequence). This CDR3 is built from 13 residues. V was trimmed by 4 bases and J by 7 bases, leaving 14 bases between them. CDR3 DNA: TGTGCCAGCAGCTCCGACACGCTCGGGGAGCAGTACTTC. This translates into CASSSDTLGEQYF. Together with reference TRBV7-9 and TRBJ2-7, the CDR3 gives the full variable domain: DTGVSQNPRHKITKRGQNVTFRCDPISEHNRLYWYRQTLGQGPEFLTYFQNEAQLEKSRLLSDRFSAERPKGSFSTLEIQRTEQGDSAMYLCASSSDTLGEQYFGPGTRLTVT.

The CDR3 spells CASSASTVGNREGYGYTF. Here the CDR3 DNA reads TGTGCCAGCAGCGCGTCGACCGTAGGTAACAGGGAAGGCTATGGCTACACCTTC. This chain connects TRBV9 to TRBJ1-2; D might be TRBD1 (6 bases). V gave up 3 bases and J gave up 4 bases, with 25 bases separating them. CDR1 is SGDLS and CDR2 is YYNGEE in the germline V gene. The CDR3 contains 18 residues.

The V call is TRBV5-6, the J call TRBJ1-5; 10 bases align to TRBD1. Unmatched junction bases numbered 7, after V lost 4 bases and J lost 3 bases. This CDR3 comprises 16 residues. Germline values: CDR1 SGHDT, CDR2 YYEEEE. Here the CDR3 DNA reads TGTGCCAGCAGCCCCGGGACAGGGGCCTCCAATCAGCCCCAGCATTTT. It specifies CASSPGTGASNQPQHF.

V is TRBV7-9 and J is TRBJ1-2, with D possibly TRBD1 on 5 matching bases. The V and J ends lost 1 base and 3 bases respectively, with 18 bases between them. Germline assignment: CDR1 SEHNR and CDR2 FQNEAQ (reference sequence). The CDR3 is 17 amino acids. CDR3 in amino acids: CASSLVTGGPRDYGYTF. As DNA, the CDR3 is TGTGCCAGCAGCTTAGTTACGGGGGGACCCCGCGACTATGGCTACACCTTC.

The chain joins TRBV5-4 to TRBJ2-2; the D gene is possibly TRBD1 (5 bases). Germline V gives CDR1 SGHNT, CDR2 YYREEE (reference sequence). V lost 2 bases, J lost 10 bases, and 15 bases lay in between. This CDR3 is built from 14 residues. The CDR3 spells CASSFQQVGEELFF. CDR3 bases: TGTGCCAGCAGCTTCCAACAGGTTGGCGAGGAGCTGTTTTTT.

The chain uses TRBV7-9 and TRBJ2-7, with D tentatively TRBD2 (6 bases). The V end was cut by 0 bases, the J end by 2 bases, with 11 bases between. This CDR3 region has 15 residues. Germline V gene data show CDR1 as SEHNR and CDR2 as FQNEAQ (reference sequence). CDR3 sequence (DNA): TGTGCCAGCAGCTTAGCTGGCGGGGCAACCTACGAGCAGTACTTC. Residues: CASSLAGGATYEQYF.

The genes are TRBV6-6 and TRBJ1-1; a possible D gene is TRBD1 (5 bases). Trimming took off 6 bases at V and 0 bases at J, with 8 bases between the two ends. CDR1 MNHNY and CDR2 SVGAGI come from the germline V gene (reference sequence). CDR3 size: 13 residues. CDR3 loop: CASRDTVNTEAFF. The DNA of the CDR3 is TGTGCCAGCAGGGACACAGTGAACACTGAAGCTTTCTTT.

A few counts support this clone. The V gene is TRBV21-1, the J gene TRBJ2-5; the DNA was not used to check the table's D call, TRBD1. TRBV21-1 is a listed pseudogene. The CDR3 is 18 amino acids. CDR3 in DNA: TGTGCCAGCAGCAATTATCGCAAGGACAGGGTCGGCCCAGAGACCCAGTACTTC. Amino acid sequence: CASSNYRKDRVGPETQYF.

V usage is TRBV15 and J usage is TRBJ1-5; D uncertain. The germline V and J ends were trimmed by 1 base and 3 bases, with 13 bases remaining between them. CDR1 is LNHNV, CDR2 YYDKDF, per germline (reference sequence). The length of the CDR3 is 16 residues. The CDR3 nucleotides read TGTGCCACCAGCAGAGGGGAAAGGGCCCCCAATCAGCCCCAGCATTTT. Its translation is CATSRGERAPNQPQHF.

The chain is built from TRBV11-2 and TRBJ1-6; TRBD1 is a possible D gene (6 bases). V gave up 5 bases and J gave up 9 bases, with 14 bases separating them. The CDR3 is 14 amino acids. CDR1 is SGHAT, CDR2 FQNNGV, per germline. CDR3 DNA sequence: TGTGCCAGCAGCCAGACGGGCAGGGGTTCACCCCTCCACTTT. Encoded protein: CASSQTGRGSPLHF.